The 4 T cell receptor beta chains reported below all come from one sample, sequenced in a study of pediatric ulcerative colitis. Repertoires were generated with immunoSEQ multiplex PCR, while TCRdb's copy carries only in-frame clones and drops some. The table lists about 36,000 clones, 83% of them singletons. The source material was blood. Source of these receptors: a girl aged 5 to 17 with moderate ulcerative colitis.

This clone has just a few counts. It is unclear where the CDR3 begins or ends on the DNA, so no DNA is shown, and the CDR3 is as TCRdb lists it. This chain links TRBV19 with TRBJ1-2. Germline V gene lookup returns CDR1 LNHDA and CDR2 SQIVND (reference sequence). The CDR3 spans 13 amino acids, including both terminal residues. The CDR3 here is CASTSGSNYGYTF.

This clone was detected once. The CDR3 spells CASSDGVPGFAGELFF. CDR3 sequence (DNA): TGTGCCAGCAGTGATGGGGTTCCTGGCTTTGCCGGGGAGCTGTTTTTT. The chain couples TRBV2 to TRBJ2-2; unclear D gene. V was cut by 3 bases and J by 6 bases, with 17 bases left in between. This CDR3 region has 16 residues. Germline V gives CDR1 SNHLY, CDR2 FYNNEI.

The V gene is TRBV27, the J gene TRBJ1-2, with 7 nucleotides matching TRBD1. Per germline, CDR1 MNHEY and CDR2 SMNVEV (reference sequence). The CDR3 has 14 residues. With V trimmed by 5 bases and J by 1 base, 4 bases remained unmatched. This chain's CDR3 is CASSVRGINYGYTF. In DNA form, the CDR3 reads TGTGCCAGCAGTGTCAGGGGGATTAACTATGGCTACACCTTC.

The rearrangement links TRBV5-1 to TRBJ1-1; D perhaps matches TRBD1 (5 bases). Germline V gene lookup returns CDR1 SGHRS and CDR2 YFSETQ. V lost 1 base to trimming and J lost 2 bases, with 12 bases between them. The CDR3 extends over 15 amino acids. The CDR3 DNA follows: TGCGCCAGCAGCTTGAGAGTGGGGGTAAACACTGAAGCTTTCTTT. Residues: CASSLRVGVNTEAFF. The whole variable domain, filled in from reference TRBV5-1 and TRBJ1-1, reads KAGVTQTPRYLIKTRGQQVTLSCSPISGHRSVSWYQQTPGQGLQFLFEYFSETQRNKGNFPGRFSGRQFSNSRSEMNVSTLELGDSALYLCASSLRVGVNTEAFFGQGTRLTVV.